Below are 14 T cell receptor beta chains sequenced from a single sample in a study of OX40 agonist ivuxolimab in advanced cancers. The protocol was immunoSEQ multiplex PCR, while the TCRdb copy is restricted to in-frame clones and leaves out a portion. The sample holds some 58,000 clones, 70% to 90% seen once. The specimen comprised CD4+ or CD8+ T cells sorted from blood, sampled in a trial of the OX40 agonist ivuxolimab. The receptors originated from an adult with an advanced solid tumor such as melanoma, head and neck, liver or kidney cancer.

This clone has only a few counts. This chain joins TRBV2 and TRBJ2-3, with TRBD2 matching 9 bases. Losses at the gene ends were 11 bases for V and 2 bases for J; bases not matched to a gene: 8. Germline values: CDR1 SNHLY, CDR2 FYNNEI. The CDR3 covers 14 residues. The chain's CDR3 is CAGGASGVTDTQYF. For the CDR3, the DNA is TGTGCCGGGGGGGCTAGCGGGGTCACAGATACGCAGTATTTT.

V gene TRBV18 combines with J gene TRBJ2-2; D gene ambiguous. Germline V gene data show CDR1 as KGHSH and CDR2 as LQKENI. Trimming removed 8 bases at V and 0 bases at J, with 13 bases between. CDR3 size: 15 residues. The CDR3 spells CASGLVPTNTGELFF. Here the CDR3 DNA reads TGTGCCAGCGGATTGGTCCCAACGAACACCGGGGAGCTGTTTTTT.

The rearrangement links TRBV19 to TRBJ2-3, with D perhaps being TRBD1 or TRBD2 (6 bases each). Germline lookup yields CDR1 LNHDA and CDR2 SQIVND (reference sequence). The V gene lost 0 bases and the J gene lost 10 bases, with 17 bases spanning the gap. The CDR3 loop spans 15 amino acids. CDR3 loop: CASSIDLTEGGSQYF. For the CDR3, the DNA is TGTGCCAGTAGTATAGATTTGACGGAGGGGGGATCGCAGTATTTT.

The rearrangement joins TRBV5-3 to TRBJ2-5; D is unresolved. TRBV5-3 is marked as an open reading frame, function uncertain. The ends were cut back, 1 base at V and 5 bases at J, with 6 bases in the middle. The CDR3 has 12 amino acids. Here the CDR3 reads CARSLLGETQYF. The CDR3 DNA reads TGTGCCAGAAGCTTGCTAGGGGAGACCCAGTACTTC.

This chain connects TRBV11-3 to TRBJ2-1, with 7 positions matching TRBD2. The CDR3 has 16 amino acids. Germline V gene sequence: CDR1 SGHNT, CDR2 YENEEA. The trim removed 5 bases at V and 5 bases at J, leaving 12 bases unmatched. In DNA form, the CDR3 reads TGTGCCAGCAGCATAAGGTACGGCGGGAGACACAATGAGCAGTTCTTC. Encoded protein: CASSIRYGGRHNEQFF.

The CDR3 loop is CASSLNWGDRDSYEQYF. The CDR3 region has the DNA TGTGCCAGCAGCTTAAATTGGGGTGACAGGGACTCCTACGAGCAGTACTTC. The chain links TRBV11-2 to TRBJ2-7; 7 positions match TRBD1. Germline CDR1 reads SGHAT; CDR2 reads FQNNGV. This CDR3 spans 17 amino acids. The trim removed 2 bases at V and 0 bases at J, leaving 10 bases unmatched. The entire variable domain, with the rest obtained from reference TRBV11-2 and TRBJ2-7, is as follows: EAGVAQSPRYKIIEKRQSVAFWCNPISGHATLYWYQQILGQGPKLLIQFQNNGVVDDSQLPKDRFSAERLKGVDSTLKIQPAKLEDSAVYLCASSLNWGDRDSYEQYFGPGTRLTVT.

On this clone itself: Other DNA sequences in the same sample also yield this CDR3. This chain joins TRBV28 and TRBJ2-7; tentatively, D is TRBD2 (6 bases). Trimming pared 2 bases from V and 2 bases from J, leaving 7 bases between. The CDR3 consists of 13 residues. Germline V lookup: CDR1 MDHEN, CDR2 SYDVKM. CDR3 DNA sequence: TGTGCCAGCAGTTTAGGGGGGACCTACGAGCAGTACTTC. Its translation: CASSLGGTYEQYF.

This chain links TRBV30 with TRBJ1-4, with D possibly TRBD1 on 6 matching bases. This CDR3 is built from 12 residues. Germline V gives CDR1 GTSNPN, CDR2 SVGIG (reference sequence). Trimming shortened V by 4 bases and J by 7 bases, and 10 bases separated the two germline ends. Here the CDR3 DNA reads TGTGCCTGGAACAGGGATGGTGAAAAACTGTTTTTT. Its protein product is CAWNRDGEKLFF.

V is TRBV11-2 and J is TRBJ1-2; TRBD1 aligns across 8 bases. Germline V gene lookup returns CDR1 SGHAT and CDR2 FQNNGV. With V trimmed by 6 bases and J by 5 bases, 11 bases remained unmatched. The CDR3 extends over 15 amino acids. CDR3 region: CASSLDRGPPYGYTF. The CDR3 DNA sequence: TGTGCCAGCAGTCTAGACAGGGGCCCCCCTTATGGCTACACCTTC.

This CDR3 reads CASSLAFSTDSGNTIYF. CDR3 nucleotides: TGCGCCAGCAGCTTGGCGTTTAGTACGGACTCTGGAAACACCATATATTTT. The chain joins TRBV5-1 to TRBJ1-3; D gene unclear. The germline gives CDR1 SGHRS, CDR2 YFSETQ. The V end was cut by 0 bases, the J end by 0 bases, with 13 bases between. The length of the CDR3 is 17 residues.

The chain links TRBV30 to TRBJ1-3; weak D call: TRBD1 (5 bases). Germline-derived CDR1 and CDR2 are GTSNPN and SVGIG (reference sequence). There are 15 residues in the CDR3. Trimming took off 3 bases at V and 0 bases at J, with 12 bases between the two ends. CDR3 sequence reads: CAWRGRLSSGNTIYF. The CDR3 DNA reads TGTGCCTGGAGGGGGCGCCTGAGCTCTGGAAACACCATATATTTT.

V usage is TRBV7-9 and J usage is TRBJ2-1, with D unclear. Germline V gene sequence: CDR1 SEHNR, CDR2 FQNEAQ (reference sequence). Trimming stripped 3 bases from V and 11 bases from J, with 11 bases between. This CDR3 has 12 amino acids. The CDR3 loop is CASSLKVDKQFF. Written as DNA, the CDR3 is TGTGCCAGCAGCTTGAAGGTCGATAAGCAGTTCTTC. Variable domain in full (rest from reference TRBV7-9 and TRBJ2-1): DTGVSQNPRHKITKRGQNVTFRCDPISEHNRLYWYRQTLGQGPEFLTYFQNEAQLEKSRLLSDRFSAERPKGSFSTLEIQRTEQGDSAMYLCASSLKVDKQFFGPGTRLTVL.

This clone was observed a single time. This sample also contains other DNA sequences that code for the same CDR3. This sequence joins TRBV7-9 and TRBJ2-7, with D perhaps being TRBD1 or TRBD2 (5 bases each). Germline-derived CDR1 and CDR2 are SEHNR and FQNEAQ (reference sequence). The CDR3 length is 13 residues. V was clipped by 5 bases and J by 0 bases, with 8 bases between them. The CDR3 here is CASSPGRSYEQYF. As DNA, the CDR3 is TGTGCCAGCAGCCCGGGACGCTCCTACGAGCAGTACTTC.

The V and J genes are TRBV5-6 and TRBJ2-4; D is possibly TRBD1 (6 bases). CDR1 is SGHDT and CDR2 is YYEEEE in the germline V gene. V lost 4 bases and J lost 9, with 20 bases in between. CDR3 length equals 15 residues. The CDR3 DNA sequence: TGTGCCAGCAGCGACCTACAGGGCCATCTGGGCATTCAGTACTTC. Translated, it gives CASSDLQGHLGIQYF.